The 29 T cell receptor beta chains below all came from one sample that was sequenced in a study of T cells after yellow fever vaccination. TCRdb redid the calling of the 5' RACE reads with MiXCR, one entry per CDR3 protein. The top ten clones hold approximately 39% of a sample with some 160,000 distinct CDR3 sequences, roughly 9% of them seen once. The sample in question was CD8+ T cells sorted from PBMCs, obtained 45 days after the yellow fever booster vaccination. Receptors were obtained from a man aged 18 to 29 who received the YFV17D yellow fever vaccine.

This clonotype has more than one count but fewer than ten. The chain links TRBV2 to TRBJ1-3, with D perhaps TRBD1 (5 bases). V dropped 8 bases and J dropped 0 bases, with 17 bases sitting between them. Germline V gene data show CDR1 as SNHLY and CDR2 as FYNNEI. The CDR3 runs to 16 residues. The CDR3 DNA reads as TGTGCCAGCGTCGAGTTCGGGACGAGCTCTGGAAACACCATATATTTT. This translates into CASVEFGTSSGNTIYF.

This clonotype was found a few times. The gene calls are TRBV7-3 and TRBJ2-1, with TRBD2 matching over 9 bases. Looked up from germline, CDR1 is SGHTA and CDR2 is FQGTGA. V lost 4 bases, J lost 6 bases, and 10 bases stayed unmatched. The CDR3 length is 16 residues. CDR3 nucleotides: TGTGCCAGCAGCTCAACTGGACTAGCGTTACTCAATGAGCAGTTCTTC. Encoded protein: CASSSTGLALLNEQFF.

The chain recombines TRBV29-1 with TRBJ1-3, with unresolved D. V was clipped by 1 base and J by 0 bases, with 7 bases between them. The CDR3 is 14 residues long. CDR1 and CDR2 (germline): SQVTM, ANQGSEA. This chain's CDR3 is CSVEVPRSGNTIYF. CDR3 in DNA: TGCAGCGTTGAAGTCCCCCGCTCTGGAAACACCATATATTTT.

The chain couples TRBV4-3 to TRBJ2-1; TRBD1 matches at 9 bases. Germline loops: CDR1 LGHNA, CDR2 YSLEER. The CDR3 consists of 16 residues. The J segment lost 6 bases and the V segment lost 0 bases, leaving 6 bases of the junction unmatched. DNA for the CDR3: TGCGCCAGCAGCCAAGAGATCGGACAGGGGCCCAATGAGCAGTTCTTC. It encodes CASSQEIGQGPNEQFF.

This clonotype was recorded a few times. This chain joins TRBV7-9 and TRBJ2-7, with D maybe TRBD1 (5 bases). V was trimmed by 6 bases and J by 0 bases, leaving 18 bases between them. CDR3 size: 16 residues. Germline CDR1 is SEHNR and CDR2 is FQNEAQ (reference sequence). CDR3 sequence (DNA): TGTGCCAGCAGGACCTTAGACAGCGACAGCTCCTACGAGCAGTACTTC. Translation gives CASRTLDSDSSYEQYF.

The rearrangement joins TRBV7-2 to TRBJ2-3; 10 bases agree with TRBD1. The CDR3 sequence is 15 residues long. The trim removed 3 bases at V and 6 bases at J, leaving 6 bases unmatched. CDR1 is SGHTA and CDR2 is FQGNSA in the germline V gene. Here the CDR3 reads CASSLDRGYLDTQYF. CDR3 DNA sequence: TGTGCCAGCAGCTTGGACAGGGGGTACCTGGATACGCAGTATTTT.

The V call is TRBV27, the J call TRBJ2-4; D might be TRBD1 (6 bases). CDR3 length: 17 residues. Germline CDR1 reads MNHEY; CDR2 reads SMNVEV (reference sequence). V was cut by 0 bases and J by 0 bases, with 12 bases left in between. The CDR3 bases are TGTGCCAGCAGTTTATCCCGGCAGGGGCTAGCCAAAAACATTCAGTACTTC. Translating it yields CASSLSRQGLAKNIQYF.

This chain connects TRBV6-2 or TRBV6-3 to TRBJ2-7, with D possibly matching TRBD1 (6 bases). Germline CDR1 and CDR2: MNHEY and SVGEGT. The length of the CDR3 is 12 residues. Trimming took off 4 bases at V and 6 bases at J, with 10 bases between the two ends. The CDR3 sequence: CASSSSGVEQYV. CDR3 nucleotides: TGTGCCAGCAGTTCGTCAGGGGTCGAGCAGTACGTC.

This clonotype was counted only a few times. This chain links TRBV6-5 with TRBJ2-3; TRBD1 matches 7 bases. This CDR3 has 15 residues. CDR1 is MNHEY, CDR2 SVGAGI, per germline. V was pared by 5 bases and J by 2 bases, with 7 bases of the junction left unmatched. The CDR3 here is CASSKTGTDTDTQYF. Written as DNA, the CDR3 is TGTGCCAGCAGTAAAACCGGGACAGACACAGATACGCAGTATTTT.

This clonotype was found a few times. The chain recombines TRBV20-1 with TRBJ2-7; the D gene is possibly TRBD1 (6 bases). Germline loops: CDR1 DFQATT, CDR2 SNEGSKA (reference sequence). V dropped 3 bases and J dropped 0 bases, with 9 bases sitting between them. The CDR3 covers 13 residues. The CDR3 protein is CSARDSNSYEQYV. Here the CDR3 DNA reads TGCAGTGCTAGGGACAGCAACTCCTACGAGCAGTACGTC.

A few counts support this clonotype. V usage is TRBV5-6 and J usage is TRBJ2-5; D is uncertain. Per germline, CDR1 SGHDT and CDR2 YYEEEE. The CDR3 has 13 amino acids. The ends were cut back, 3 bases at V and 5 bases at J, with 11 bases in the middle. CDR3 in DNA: TGTGCCAGCAGCTCGACCTTGGCGGAGACCCAGTACTTC. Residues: CASSSTLAETQYF.

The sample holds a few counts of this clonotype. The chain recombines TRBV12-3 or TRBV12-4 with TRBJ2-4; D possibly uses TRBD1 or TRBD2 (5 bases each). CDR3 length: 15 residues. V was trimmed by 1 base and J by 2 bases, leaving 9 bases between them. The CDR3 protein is CASSLVGVTKNIQYF. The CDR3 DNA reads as TGTGCCAGCAGTTTAGTGGGGGTTACCAAAAACATTCAGTACTTC.

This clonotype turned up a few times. The CDR3 region is CASSHRGALDEKLFF. DNA for the CDR3: TGCGCCAGCAGCCACAGGGGCGCGTTGGATGAAAAACTGTTTTTT. The gene calls are TRBV5-1 and TRBJ1-4; 7 bases line up with TRBD1. Per the germline V gene, CDR1 is SGHRS and CDR2 is YFSETQ. The V gene end was trimmed by 4 bases and the J gene end by 6 bases; junction bases not matched to a gene: 9. The CDR3 sequence is 15 residues long. The variable domain in full, with the rest retrieved from reference TRBV5-1 and TRBJ1-4, is KAGVTQTPRYLIKTRGQQVTLSCSPISGHRSVSWYQQTPGQGLQFLFEYFSETQRNKGNFPGRFSGRQFSNSRSEMNVSTLELGDSALYLCASSHRGALDEKLFFGSGTQLSVL.

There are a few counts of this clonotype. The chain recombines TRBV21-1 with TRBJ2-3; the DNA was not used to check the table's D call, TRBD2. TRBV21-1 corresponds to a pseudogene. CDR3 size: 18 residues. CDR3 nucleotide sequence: TGTGCCAGCAGCAAAGAGGCAGAAGGCGGGGGGTTGACAGATACGCAGTATTTT. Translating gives CASSKEAEGGGLTDTQYF.

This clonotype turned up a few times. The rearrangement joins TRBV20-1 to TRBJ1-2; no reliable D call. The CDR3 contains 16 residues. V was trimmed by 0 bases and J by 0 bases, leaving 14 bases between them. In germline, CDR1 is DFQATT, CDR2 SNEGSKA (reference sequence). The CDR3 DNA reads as TGCAGTGCTAGAGATAAGAGGGCAGGAGCTAACTATGGCTACACCTTC. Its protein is CSARDKRAGANYGYTF.

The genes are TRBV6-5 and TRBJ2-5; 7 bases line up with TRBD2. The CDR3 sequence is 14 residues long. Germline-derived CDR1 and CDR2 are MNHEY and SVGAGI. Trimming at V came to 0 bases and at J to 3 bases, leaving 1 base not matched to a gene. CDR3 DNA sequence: TGTGCCAGCAGTTACTCTGGGGGGGAAGAGACCCAGTACTTC. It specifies CASSYSGGEETQYF.

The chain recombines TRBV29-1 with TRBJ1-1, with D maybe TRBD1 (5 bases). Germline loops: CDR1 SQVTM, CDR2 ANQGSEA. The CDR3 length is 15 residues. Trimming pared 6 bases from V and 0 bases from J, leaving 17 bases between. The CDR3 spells CSVQNWGDMNTEAFF. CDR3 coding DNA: TGCAGCGTCCAAAACTGGGGGGATATGAACACTGAAGCTTTCTTT. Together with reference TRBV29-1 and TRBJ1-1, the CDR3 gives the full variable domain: SAVISQKPSRDICQRGTSLTIQCQVDSQVTMMFWYRQQPGQSLTLIATANQGSEATYESGFVIDKFPISRPNLTFSTLTVSNMSPEDSSIYLCSVQNWGDMNTEAFFGQGTRLTVV.

DNA for the CDR3: TGTGCCAGCAGCCAACTAGCGGGGGCGATTAACCCCCTCAATGAGCAGTTCTTC. Its translation is CASSQLAGAINPLNEQFF. The rearrangement uses TRBV16 and TRBJ2-1; 10 nucleotides agree with TRBD2. Looked up from germline, CDR1 is KGHSY and CDR2 is FQNENV. Trimming took 2 bases from V and 6 from J; bases not matched to a gene: 13. The CDR3 runs 18 residues.

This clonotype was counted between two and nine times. The CDR3 DNA sequence: TGTGCCACCAGTGATAAGCGTCAGGGGTCGGACATTCAGTACTTC. As protein: CATSDKRQGSDIQYF. This sequence joins TRBV24-1 and TRBJ2-4; possible D gene TRBD1, 6 bases. The germline V and J ends were trimmed by 3 bases and 8 bases, with 16 bases remaining between them. The CDR3 loop spans 15 amino acids. Germline assignment: CDR1 KGHDR and CDR2 SFDVKD.

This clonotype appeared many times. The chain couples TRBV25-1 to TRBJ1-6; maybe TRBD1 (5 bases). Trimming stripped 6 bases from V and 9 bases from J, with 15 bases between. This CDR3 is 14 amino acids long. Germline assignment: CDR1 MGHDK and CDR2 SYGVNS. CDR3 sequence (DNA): TGTGCCAGCAGCATGTTGGCAGGGACTTCACCCCTCCACTTT. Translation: CASSMLAGTSPLHF.

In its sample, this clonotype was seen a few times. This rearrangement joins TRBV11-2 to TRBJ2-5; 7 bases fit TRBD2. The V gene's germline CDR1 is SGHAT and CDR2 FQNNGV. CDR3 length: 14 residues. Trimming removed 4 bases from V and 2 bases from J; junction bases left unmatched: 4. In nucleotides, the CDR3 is TGTGCCAGCAGCTGGCGCGGGGGACAAGAGACCCAGTACTTC. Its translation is CASSWRGGQETQYF.

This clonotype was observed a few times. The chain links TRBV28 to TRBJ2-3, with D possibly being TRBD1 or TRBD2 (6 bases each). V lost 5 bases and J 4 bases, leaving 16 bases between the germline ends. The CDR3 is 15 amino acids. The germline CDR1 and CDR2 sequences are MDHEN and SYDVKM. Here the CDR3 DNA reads TGTGCCAGCAGTCCCCGGGGGCCACTGCCAGATACGCAGTATTTT. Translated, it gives CASSPRGPLPDTQYF.

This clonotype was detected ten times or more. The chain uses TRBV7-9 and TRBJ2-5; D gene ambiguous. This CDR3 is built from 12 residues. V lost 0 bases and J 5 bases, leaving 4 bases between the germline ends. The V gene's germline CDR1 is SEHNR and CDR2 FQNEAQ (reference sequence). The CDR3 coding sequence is TGTGCCAGCAGCTTAGCGTCGGAGACCCAGTACTTC. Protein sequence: CASSLASETQYF.

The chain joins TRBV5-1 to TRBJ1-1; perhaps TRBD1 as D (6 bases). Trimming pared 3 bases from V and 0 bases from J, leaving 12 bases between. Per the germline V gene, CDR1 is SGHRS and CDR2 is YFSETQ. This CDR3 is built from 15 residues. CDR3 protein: CASSSLQGLNTEAFF. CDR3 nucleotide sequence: TGCGCCAGCAGCTCCCTCCAGGGGCTGAACACTGAAGCTTTCTTT.

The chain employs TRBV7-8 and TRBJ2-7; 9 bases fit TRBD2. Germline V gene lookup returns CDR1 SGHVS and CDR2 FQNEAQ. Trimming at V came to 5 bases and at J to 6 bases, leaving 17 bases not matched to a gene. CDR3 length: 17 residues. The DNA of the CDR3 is TGTGCCAGCAGCCAGGCTGGTGTGCTAGCGGGGCGAATCGAGCAGTACTTC. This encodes CASSQAGVLAGRIEQYF.

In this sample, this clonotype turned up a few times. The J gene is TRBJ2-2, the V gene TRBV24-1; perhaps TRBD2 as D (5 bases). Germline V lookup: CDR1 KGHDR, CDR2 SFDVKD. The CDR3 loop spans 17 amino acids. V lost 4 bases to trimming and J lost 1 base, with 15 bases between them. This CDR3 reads CATSETGRTKNTGELFF. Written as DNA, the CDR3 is TGTGCCACCAGTGAAACGGGGAGAACAAAGAACACCGGGGAGCTGTTTTTT.

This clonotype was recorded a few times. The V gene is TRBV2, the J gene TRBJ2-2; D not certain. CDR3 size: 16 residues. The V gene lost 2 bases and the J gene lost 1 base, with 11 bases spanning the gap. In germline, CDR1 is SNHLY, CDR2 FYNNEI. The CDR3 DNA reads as TGTGCCAGCAGTGAATCACACTTTCTGAACACCGGGGAGCTGTTTTTT. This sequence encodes CASSESHFLNTGELFF.

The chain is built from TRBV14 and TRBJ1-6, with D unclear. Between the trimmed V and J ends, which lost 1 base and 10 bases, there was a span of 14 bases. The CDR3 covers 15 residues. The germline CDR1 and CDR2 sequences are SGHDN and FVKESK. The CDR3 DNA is TGTGCCAGCAGCCAAGGCCGAGCAGCCAACTCACCCCTCCACTTT. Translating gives CASSQGRAANSPLHF.

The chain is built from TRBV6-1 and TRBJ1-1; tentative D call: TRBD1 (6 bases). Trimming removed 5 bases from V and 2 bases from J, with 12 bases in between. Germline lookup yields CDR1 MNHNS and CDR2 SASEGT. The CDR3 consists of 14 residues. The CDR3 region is CASSLNRVNTEAFF. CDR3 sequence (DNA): TGTGCCAGCAGTTTAAACAGGGTAAACACTGAAGCTTTCTTT.